This TCR beta chain was identified during a study of T-cell memory formation after mild COVID-19. Study-wide findings and caveats: CD4+ clones that contracted lay mainly in CM and EM; CD8+ ones lay in EMRA.

The 5'RACE method, run with constant-segment primers, produced TCR alpha and TCR beta cDNA libraries (carrying sample barcodes and UMIs). Via MiXCR, TCRdb re-called the 5' RACE reads, giving one row per CDR3 protein. The data contain under 110,000 distinct CDR3 sequences, around 15% of them singletons. The CDR3 is made up of 12 amino acids. CDR1 and CDR2 from the germline V gene are SQVTM and ANQGSEA. The ends were cut back, 6 bases at V and 4 bases at J, with 12 bases in the middle. Remarks on this clonotype: The antigen is undetermined.

The sample consisted of PBMCs or a T cell subset sorted from them (not recorded which). The clonotype originates from an adult woman who had mild COVID-19 (a few samples of this study predate the infection). Cell type and time point are not known. J is TRBJ1-2 and V is TRBV29-1; D is possibly TRBD1 (6 bases). The DNA of the CDR3 is TGCAGCGTAGTACAGGGCCCCTATGGCTACACCTTC. Amino acid sequence: CSVVQGPYGYTF.